A single TCR beta chain is shown here with its context. This sample stems from a study of blood T cells in healthy people across ages. This CDR3 contains 16 residues. Germline CDR1 and CDR2: SNHLY and FYNNEI. Trimming took 6 bases from V and 2 from J; bases not matched to a gene: 7. There were healthy Caucasian individuals from Russia, aged 6 to 90, serving as donors. Using a J-beta primer mix together with a sample-barcoded 5' primer, a second PCR was run for roughly 7 to 11 cycles. TCRdb reanalysed the 5' RACE reads using MiXCR and keeps one entry per CDR3 protein. The sample shows 1.6 million or so distinct CDR3 sequences, 34% of them seen only once.

This sequence originates from a woman under 40 in good health. Sequenced: blood. This sequence joins TRBV2 and TRBJ1-5, with 10 nucleotides matching TRBD1. The CDR3 DNA is TGTGCCAGCAGGGAGATTGGACAGGGGGGCAATCAGCCCCAGCATTTT. Translation: CASREIGQGGNQPQHF.